Here is one TCR beta chain with its context. Its target is not known. The deep-level immunoSEQ assay was used. In the authors' methods: Junction-only sequences without quality scores came from ImmunoSEQ, so filtering differed. Using immunoSEQ multiplex PCR, the repertoire was profiled, and TCRdb retains in-frame clones only, with some absent. From that table come the V and J calls and clone size; the DNA was used to work out D and trimming. This sample carries over 2 million clones, 90% to 95% of them seen once, and the ten largest clones take roughly 0.13%. The data were taken from a study of shared clonotypes between healthy human individuals. Study outcomes and limitations: Researchers sampled blood only, noting tissue repertoires likely differ. It was the non-shared clonotypes that had lower generation probabilities than clonotypes shared by all four donors.

This CDR3 spans 16 amino acids. V was shortened by 1 base and J by 1 base, with 11 bases between the two germline ends. Germline V gene data show CDR1 as SEHNR and CDR2 as FQNEAQ (reference sequence). The sample comprised naive CD4+ T cells sorted from blood. As to subset: CD45RA+ positively selected. The clonotype was recovered from a man between 18 and 29 years old in good health. The chain couples TRBV7-9 to TRBJ2-1; D assignment may be TRBD1 or TRBD2 (7 bases each). CDR3 loop: CASSLGQGLSYNEQFF. The CDR3 DNA follows: TGTGCCAGCAGCTTAGGACAGGGACTATCCTACAATGAGCAGTTCTTC. The whole variable domain, remainder taken from reference TRBV7-9 and TRBJ2-1, is DTGVSQNPRHKITKRGQNVTFRCDPISEHNRLYWYRQTLGQGPEFLTYFQNEAQLEKSRLLSDRFSAERPKGSFSTLEIQRTEQGDSAMYLCASSLGQGLSYNEQFFGPGTRLTVL.